This TCR beta chain came from a study of T cell responses to AZD1222 COVID-19 vaccine. Using immunoSEQ multiplex PCR, the repertoire was profiled, and TCRdb retains in-frame clones only, with some absent. The sample lists some 150,000 clones; around 87% were seen once. The analysis combined second doses at about 4 or about 12 weeks. As concerns this clone: What it recognizes is unknown.

Study observations and caveats: Seropositive status at baseline applied to only five to seven AZD1222 recipients. Only after the peak T cell response were repertoires sampled.

The V gene's germline CDR1 is MNHEY and CDR2 SVGEGT. This CDR3 has 16 residues. J gave up 2 bases and V 6 bases, and 10 bases lay outside the gene matches. The input for sequencing was peripheral blood, taken 28 days after the second AZD1222 dose. The V call is TRBV6-2 or TRBV6-3, the J call TRBJ1-2; TRBD1 matches at 9 bases. The receptor comes from an adult who received the AZD1222 COVID-19 vaccine. The CDR3 bases are TGTGCCAGCAGCTCCTTAAGACAGGGGGGGAACTATGGCTACACCTTC. Translated: CASSSLRQGGNYGYTF.